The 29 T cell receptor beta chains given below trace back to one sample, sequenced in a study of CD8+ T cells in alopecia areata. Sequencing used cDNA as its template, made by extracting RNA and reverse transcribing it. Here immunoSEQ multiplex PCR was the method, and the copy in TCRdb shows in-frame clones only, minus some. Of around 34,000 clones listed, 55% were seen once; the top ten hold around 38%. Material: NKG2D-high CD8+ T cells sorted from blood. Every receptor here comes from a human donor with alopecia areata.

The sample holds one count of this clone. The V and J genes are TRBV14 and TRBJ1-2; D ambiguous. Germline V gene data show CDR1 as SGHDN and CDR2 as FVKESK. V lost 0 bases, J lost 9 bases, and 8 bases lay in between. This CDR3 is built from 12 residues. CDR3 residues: CASSQEWVRYTF. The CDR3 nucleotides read TGTGCCAGCAGCCAAGAGTGGGTACGCTACACCTTC.

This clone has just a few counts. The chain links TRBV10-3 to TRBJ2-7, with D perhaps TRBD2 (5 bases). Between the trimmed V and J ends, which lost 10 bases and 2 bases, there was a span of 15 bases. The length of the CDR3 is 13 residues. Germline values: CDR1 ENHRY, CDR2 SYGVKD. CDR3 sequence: CATAGGSTYEQYF. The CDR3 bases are TGTGCCACCGCAGGTGGGAGTACCTACGAGCAGTACTTC.

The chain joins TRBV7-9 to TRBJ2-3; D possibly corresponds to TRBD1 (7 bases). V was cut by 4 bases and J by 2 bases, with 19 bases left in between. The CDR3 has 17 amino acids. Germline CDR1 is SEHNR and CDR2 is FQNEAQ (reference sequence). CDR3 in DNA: TGTGCCAGCAGCTCAGGGGGTACGGGACTCTACACAGATACGCAGTATTTT. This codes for CASSSGGTGLYTDTQYF.

This CDR3 reads CASSLARQMNTEAFF. The CDR3 DNA is TGTGCCAGCAGCTTAGCGCGACAAATGAACACTGAAGCTTTCTTT. V gene TRBV7-9 combines with J gene TRBJ1-1; D remains ambiguous. The V gene lost 0 bases and the J gene lost 0 bases, with 8 bases spanning the gap. The CDR3 extends over 15 amino acids. Germline CDR1 and CDR2: SEHNR and FQNEAQ (reference sequence). The complete variable domain, with remaining parts taken from reference TRBV7-9 and TRBJ1-1, reads DTGVSQNPRHKITKRGQNVTFRCDPISEHNRLYWYRQTLGQGPEFLTYFQNEAQLEKSRLLSDRFSAERPKGSFSTLEIQRTEQGDSAMYLCASSLARQMNTEAFFGQGTRLTVV.

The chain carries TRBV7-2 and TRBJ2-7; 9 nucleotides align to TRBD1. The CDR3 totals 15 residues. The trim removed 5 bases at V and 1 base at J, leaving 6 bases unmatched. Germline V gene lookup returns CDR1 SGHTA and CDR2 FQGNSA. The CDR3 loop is CASSPGTGFSYEQYF. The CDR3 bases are TGTGCCAGCAGCCCCGGGACAGGGTTTTCCTACGAGCAGTACTTC.

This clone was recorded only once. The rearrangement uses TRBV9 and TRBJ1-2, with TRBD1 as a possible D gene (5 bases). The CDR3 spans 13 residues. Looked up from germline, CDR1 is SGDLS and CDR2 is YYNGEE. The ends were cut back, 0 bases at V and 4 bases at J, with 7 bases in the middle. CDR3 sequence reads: CASSVGTTYGYTF. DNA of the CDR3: TGTGCCAGCAGCGTAGGGACAACCTATGGCTACACCTTC. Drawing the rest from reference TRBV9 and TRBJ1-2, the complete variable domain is DSGVTQTPKHLITATGQRVTLRCSPRSGDLSVYWYQQSLDQGLQFLIQYYNGEERAKGNILERFSAQQFPDLHSELNLSSLELGDSALYFCASSVGTTYGYTFGSGTRLTVV.

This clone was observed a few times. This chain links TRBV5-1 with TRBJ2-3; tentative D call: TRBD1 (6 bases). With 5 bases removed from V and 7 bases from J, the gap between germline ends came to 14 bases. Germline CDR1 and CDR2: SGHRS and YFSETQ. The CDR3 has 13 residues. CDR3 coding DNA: TGCGCCAGCAGTTTCAACAGGGAAAATACGCAGTATTTT. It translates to CASSFNRENTQYF.

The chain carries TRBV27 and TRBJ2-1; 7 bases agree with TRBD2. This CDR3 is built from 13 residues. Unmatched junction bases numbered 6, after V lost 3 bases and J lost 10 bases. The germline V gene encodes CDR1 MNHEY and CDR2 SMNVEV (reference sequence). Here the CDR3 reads CASSLGLGGEQFF. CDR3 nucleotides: TGTGCCAGCAGTTTGGGGTTGGGAGGGGAGCAGTTCTTC.

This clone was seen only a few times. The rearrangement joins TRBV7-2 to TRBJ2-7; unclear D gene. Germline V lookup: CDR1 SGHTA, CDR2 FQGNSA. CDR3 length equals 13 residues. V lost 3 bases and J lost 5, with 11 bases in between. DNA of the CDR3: TGTGCCAGCAGCTTTAATAGAGTCGACGAGCAGTACTTC. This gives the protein CASSFNRVDEQYF.

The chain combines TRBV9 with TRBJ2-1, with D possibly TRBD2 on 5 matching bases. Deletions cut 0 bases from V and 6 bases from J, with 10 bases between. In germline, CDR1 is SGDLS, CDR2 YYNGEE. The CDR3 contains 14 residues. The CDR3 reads CASSVEEVRNEQFF. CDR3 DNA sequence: TGTGCCAGCAGCGTAGAGGAGGTCCGCAATGAGCAGTTCTTC.

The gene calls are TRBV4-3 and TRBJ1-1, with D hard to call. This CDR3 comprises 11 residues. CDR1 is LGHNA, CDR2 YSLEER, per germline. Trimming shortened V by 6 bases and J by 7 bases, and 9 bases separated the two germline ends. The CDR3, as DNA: TGCGCCAGCAGGGGATTGGGTGAAGCTTTCTTT. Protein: CASRGLGEAFF.

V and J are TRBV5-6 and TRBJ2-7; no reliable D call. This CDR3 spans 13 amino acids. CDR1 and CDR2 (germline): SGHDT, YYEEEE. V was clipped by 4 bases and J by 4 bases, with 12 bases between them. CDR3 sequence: CASSDGLRYEQYF. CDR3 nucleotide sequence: TGTGCCAGCAGCGACGGCCTCCGTTACGAGCAGTACTTC.

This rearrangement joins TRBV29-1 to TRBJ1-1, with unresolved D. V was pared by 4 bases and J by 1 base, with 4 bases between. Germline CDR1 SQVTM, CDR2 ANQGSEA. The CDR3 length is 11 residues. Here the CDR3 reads CSVVGNTEAFF. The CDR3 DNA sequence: TGCAGCGTTGTGGGGAACACTGAAGCTTTCTTT.

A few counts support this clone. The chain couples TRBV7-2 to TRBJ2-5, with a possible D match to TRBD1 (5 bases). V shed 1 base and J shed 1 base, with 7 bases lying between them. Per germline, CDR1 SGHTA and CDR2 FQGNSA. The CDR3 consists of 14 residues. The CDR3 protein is CASSLVQVQETQYF. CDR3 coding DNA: TGTGCCAGCAGCTTAGTACAGGTCCAAGAGACCCAGTACTTC.

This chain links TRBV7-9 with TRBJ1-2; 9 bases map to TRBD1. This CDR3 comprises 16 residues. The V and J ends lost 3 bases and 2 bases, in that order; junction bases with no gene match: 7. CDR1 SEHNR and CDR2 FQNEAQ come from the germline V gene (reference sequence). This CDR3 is CASSFGGTGPNYGYTF. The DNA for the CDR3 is TGTGCCAGCAGCTTCGGTGGGACAGGGCCCAACTATGGCTACACCTTC.

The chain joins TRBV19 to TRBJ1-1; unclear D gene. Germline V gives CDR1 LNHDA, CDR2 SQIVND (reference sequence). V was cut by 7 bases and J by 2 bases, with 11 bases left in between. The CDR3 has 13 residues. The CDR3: CASTMGDNTEAFF. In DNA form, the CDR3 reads TGTGCCAGTACCATGGGAGATAACACTGAAGCTTTCTTT.

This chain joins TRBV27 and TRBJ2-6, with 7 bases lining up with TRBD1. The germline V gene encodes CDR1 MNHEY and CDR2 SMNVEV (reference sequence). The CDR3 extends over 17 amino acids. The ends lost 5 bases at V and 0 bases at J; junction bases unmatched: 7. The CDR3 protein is CASSRDSVLSGANVLTF. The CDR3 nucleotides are TGTGCCAGCAGTCGGGACAGCGTCCTCTCTGGGGCCAACGTCCTGACTTTC.

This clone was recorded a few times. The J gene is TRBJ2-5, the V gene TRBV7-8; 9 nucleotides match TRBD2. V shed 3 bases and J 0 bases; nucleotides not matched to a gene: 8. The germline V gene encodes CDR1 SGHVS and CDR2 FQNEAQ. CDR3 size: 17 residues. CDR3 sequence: CASSFRLAGVNQETQYF. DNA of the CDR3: TGTGCCAGCAGCTTTCGCTTAGCGGGGGTAAACCAAGAGACCCAGTACTTC.

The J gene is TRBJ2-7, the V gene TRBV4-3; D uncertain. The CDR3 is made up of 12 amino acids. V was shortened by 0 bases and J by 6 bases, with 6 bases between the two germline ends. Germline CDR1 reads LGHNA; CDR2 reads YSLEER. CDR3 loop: CASSQDVGEQYF. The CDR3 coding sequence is TGCGCCAGCAGCCAAGATGTGGGCGAGCAGTACTTC.

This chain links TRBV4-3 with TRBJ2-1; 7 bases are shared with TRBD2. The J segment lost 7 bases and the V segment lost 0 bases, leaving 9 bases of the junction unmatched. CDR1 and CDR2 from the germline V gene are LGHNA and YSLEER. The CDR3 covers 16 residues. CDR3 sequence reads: CASSQEKHWGGNEQFF. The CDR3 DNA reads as TGCGCCAGCAGCCAAGAAAAGCACTGGGGGGGAAATGAGCAGTTCTTC.

CDR3 in amino acids: CASSLDKSNYGYTF. The CDR3 DNA is TGTGCCAGCAGTTTGGACAAGTCTAACTATGGCTACACCTTC. V and J are TRBV6-5 and TRBJ1-2; weak D call: TRBD1 (5 bases). The germline V gene encodes CDR1 MNHEY and CDR2 SVGAGI. The CDR3 is made up of 14 amino acids. Trimming removed 4 bases from V and 0 bases from J, with 9 bases in between.

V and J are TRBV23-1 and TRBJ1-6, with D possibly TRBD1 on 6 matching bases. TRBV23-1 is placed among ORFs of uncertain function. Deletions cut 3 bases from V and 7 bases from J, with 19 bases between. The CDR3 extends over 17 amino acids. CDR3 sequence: CASSHYPPGQRNSPLHF. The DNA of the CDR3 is TGCGCCAGCAGTCACTATCCGCCGGGACAACGAAATTCACCCCTCCACTTT.

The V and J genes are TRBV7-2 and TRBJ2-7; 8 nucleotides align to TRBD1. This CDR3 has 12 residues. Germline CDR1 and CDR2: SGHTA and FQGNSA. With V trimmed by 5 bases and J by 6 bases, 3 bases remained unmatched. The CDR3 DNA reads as TGTGCCAGCAGCGGACAGGGTCGCGAGCAGTACTTC. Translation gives CASSGQGREQYF.

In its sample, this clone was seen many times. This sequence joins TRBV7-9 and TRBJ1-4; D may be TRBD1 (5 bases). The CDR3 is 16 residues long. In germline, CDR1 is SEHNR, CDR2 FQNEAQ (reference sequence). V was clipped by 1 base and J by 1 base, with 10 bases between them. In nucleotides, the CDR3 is TGTGCCAGCAGCTTAGGGGACCTGGGAACTAATGAAAAACTGTTTTTT. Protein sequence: CASSLGDLGTNEKLFF.

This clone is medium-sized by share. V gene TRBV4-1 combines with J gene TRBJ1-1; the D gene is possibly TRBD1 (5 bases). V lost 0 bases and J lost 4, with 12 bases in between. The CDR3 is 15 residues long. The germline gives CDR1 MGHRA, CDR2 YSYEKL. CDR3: CASSQEPPGGTEAFF. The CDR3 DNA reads TGCGCCAGCAGCCAAGAGCCCCCTGGGGGCACTGAAGCTTTCTTT.

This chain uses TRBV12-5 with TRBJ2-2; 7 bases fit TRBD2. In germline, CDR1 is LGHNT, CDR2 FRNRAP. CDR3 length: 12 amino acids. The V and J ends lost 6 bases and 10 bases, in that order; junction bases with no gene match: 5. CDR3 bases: TGTGCTAGTGGACCAAGCGGGGTGGAGCTGTTTTTT. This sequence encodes CASGPSGVELFF.

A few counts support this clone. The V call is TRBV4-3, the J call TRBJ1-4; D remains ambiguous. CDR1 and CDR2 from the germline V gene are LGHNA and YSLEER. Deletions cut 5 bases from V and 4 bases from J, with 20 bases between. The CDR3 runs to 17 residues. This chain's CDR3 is CASSSKPFHTSNEKLFF. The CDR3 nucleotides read TGCGCCAGCAGCTCTAAACCCTTCCACACCAGTAATGAAAAACTGTTTTTT.

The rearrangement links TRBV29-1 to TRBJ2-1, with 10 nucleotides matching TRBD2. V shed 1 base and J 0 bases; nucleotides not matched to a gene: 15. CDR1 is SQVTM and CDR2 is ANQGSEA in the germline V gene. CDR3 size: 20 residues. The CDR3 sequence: CSVEVRPLAGDTSSYNEQFF. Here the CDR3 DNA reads TGCAGCGTTGAAGTACGCCCCCTAGCGGGGGACACGAGCTCCTACAATGAGCAGTTCTTC.

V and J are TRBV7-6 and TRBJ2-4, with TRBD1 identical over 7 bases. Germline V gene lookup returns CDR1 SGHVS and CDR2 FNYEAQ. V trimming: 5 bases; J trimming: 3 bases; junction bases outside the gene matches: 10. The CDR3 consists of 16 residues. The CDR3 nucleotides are TGTGCCAGCAGCCAACAGGGGTTCGTGGACAAAAACATTCAGTACTTC. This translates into CASSQQGFVDKNIQYF.